This entry concerns a single T cell receptor (beta chain). Antigen: not known. These data belong to a study of CD8+ T cells in alopecia areata. Findings and limits, study-wide: Expanded CD8+ clones among the top 100, as well as scalp clonality, were significantly decreased by tofacitinib. Lesional scalp, notably in alopecia totalis/universalis, had clonality above that of normal scalp. Persistence during tofacitinib was seen for many expanded lesional clones in scalp and blood.

As the sequencing template, cDNA was produced by extracting RNA and reverse transcribing it. The assay was immunoSEQ multiplex PCR, and TCRdb's table has in-frame clones only and misses some. The table includes 180,000 or so clones, approximately 51% detected once. Treatment denoted: oral pan-JAK inhibitor, 5-10 mg twice daily. The study team obtained lesional scalp punch biopsies and peripheral blood from alopecia areata patients. Germline V gives CDR1 MNHEY, CDR2 SMNVEV (reference sequence). The CDR3 sequence is 15 residues long. Trimming removed 5 bases from V and 5 bases from J, with 15 bases in between.

The chain employs TRBV27 and TRBJ1-4, with D perhaps matching TRBD1 (5 bases). The input for sequencing was CD8+ T cells sorted from blood, taken between weeks 51 and 54, from a patient treated with tofacitinib. The source of this sequence is a human donor with alopecia areata. CDR3 amino acids: CASSTTVPLNEKLFF. In nucleotides, the CDR3 is TGTGCCAGCAGTACGACAGTGCCCTTGAATGAAAAACTGTTTTTT. Drawing the rest from reference TRBV27 and TRBJ1-4, the complete variable domain is EAQVTQNPRYLITVTGKKLTVTCSQNMNHEYMSWYRQDPGLGLRQIYYSMNVEVTDKGDVPEGYKVSRKEKRNFPLILESPSPNQTSLYFCASSTTVPLNEKLFFGSGTQLSVL.